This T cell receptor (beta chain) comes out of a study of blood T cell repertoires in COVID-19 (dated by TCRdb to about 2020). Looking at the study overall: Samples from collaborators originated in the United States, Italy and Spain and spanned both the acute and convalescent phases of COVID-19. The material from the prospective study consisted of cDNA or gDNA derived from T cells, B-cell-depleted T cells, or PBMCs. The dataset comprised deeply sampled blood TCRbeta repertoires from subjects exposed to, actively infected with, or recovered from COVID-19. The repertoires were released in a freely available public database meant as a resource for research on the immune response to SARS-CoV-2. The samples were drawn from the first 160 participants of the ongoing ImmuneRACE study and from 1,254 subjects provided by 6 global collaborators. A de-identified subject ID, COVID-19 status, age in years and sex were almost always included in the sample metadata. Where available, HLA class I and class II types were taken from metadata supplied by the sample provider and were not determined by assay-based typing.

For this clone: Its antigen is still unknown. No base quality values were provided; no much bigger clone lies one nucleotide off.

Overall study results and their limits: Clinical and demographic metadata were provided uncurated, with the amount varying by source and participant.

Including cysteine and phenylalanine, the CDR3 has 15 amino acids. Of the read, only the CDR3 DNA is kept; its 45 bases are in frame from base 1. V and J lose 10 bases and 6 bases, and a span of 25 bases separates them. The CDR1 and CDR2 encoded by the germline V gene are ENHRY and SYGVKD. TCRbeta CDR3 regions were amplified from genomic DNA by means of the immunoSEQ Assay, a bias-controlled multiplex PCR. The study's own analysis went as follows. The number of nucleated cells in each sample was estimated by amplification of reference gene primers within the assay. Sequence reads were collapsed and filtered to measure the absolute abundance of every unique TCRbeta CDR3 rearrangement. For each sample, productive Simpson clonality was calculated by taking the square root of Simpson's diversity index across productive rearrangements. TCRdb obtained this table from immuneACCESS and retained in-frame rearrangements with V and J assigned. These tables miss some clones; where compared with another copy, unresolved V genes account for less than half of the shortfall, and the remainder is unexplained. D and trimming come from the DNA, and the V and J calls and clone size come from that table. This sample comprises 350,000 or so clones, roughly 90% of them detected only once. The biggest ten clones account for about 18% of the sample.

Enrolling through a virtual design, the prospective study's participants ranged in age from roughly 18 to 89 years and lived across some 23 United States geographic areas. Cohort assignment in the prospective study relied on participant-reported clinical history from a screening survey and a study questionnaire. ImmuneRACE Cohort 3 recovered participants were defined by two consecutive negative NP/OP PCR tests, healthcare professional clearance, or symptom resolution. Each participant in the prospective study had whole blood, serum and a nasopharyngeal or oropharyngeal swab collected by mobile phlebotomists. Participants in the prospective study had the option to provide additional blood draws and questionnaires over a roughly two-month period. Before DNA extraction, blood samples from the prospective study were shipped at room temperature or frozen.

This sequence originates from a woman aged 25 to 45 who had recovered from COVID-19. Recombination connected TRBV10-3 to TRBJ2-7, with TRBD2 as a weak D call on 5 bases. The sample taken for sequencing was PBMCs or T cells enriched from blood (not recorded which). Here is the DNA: TGTGCCACGGAGAGTCTCCAGGCCGAGGGTGGCGAGCAGTACTTC. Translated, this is CATESLQAEGGEQYF.